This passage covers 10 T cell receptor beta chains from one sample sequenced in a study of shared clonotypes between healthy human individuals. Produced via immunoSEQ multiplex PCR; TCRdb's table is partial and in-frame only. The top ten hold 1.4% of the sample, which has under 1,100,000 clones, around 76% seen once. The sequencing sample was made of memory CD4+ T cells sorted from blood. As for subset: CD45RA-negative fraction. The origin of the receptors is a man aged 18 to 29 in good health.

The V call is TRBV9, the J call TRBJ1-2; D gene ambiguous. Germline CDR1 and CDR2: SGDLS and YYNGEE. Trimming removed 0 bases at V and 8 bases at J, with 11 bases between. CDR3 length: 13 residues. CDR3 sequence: CASSVEEGIGYTF. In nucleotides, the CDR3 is TGTGCCAGCAGCGTAGAGGAAGGGATAGGCTACACCTTC.

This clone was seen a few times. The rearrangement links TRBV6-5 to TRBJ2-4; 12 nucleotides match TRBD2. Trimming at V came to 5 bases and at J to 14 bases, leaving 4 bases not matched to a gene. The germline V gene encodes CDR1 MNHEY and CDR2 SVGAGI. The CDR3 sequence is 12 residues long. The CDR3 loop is CASSETSGREYF. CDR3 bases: TGTGCCAGCAGTGAGACTAGCGGGAGAGAGTACTTC.

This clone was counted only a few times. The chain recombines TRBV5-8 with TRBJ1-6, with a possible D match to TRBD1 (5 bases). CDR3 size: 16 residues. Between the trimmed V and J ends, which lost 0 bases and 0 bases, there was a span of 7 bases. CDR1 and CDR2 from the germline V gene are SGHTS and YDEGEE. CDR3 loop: CASSLEQASYNSPLHF. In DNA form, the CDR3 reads TGTGCCAGCAGCTTGGAACAGGCCTCCTATAATTCACCCCTCCACTTT.

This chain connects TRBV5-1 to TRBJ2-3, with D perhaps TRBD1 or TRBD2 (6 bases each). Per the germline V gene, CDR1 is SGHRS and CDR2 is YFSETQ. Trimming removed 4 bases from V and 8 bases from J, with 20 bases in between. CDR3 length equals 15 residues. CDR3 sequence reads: CASSPTQSEGGTQYF. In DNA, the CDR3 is TGCGCCAGCAGCCCGACCCAATCGGAGGGGGGTACGCAGTATTTT.

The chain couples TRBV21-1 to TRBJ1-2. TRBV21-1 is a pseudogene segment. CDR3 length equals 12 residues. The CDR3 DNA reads TGTGCCAGCCTTAAACCGGACGGGGTGGGTACCTTC. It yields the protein CASLKPDGVGTF.

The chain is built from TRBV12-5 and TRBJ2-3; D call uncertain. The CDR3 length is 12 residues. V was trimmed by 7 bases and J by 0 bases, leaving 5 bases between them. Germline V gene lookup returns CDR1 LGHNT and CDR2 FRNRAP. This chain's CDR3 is CASASSTDTQYF. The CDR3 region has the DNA TGTGCTAGTGCCTCAAGCACAGATACGCAGTATTTT.

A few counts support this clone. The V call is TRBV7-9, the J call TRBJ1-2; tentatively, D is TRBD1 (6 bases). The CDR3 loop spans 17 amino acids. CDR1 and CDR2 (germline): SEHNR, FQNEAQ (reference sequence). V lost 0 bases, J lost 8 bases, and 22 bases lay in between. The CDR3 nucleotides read TGTGCCAGCAGCTTAGCTGGGGGCGGGTCCCAAGTCGGAGGCTACACCTTC. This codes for CASSLAGGGSQVGGYTF.

CDR3: CASSWGRNTEAFF. CDR3 DNA: TGTGCCAGTAGCTGGGGGAGGAACACTGAAGCTTTCTTT. This chain connects TRBV19 to TRBJ1-1; TRBD1 is a possible D gene (5 bases). The CDR3 extends over 13 amino acids. V was clipped by 6 bases and J by 1 base, with 9 bases between them. Germline CDR1 LNHDA, CDR2 SQIVND (reference sequence).

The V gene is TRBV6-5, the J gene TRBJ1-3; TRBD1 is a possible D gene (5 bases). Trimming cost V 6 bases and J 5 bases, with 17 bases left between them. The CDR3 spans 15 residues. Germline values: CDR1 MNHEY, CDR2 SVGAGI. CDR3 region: CASRGYSGRRNTIYF. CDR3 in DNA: TGTGCCAGCAGGGGGTATTCGGGGCGACGAAACACCATATATTTT.

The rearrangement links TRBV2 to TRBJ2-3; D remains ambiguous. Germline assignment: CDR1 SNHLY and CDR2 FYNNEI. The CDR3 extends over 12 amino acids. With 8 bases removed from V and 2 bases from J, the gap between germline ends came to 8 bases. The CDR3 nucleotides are TGTGCCAGCGGGCGGATCACAGATACGCAGTATTTT. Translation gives CASGRITDTQYF.